This TCR beta chain came from a study of molecular identifiers for immune sequencing clone quantification. With 10%, 30% or 50% of RNA, about 17,000 to 1,000,000 naive CD8 T cells were sequenced. TCRdb re-called the PCR reads through MiXCR, storing one row per CDR3 protein. There are 600,000 to 650,000 distinct CDR3 sequences in the sample; 15% to 20% occur only once, and roughly 0.85% lies in the top ten. The TCR sequence derives from a human donor in good health. Some libraries in this study had Jurkat cell RNA spiked in. Material: naive CD8+ T cells from blood, with Jurkat cell RNA spiked in. Specified subset: FACS-sorted CD8+CD4-CCR7+CD45RA+ naive T cells.

DNA for the CDR3: TGTGCCAGCAGCTTAGGAGGGGTACTACTTAGCACAGATACGCAGTATTTT. The encoded protein is CASSLGGVLLSTDTQYF. The rearrangement uses TRBV7-8 and TRBJ2-3, with D perhaps being TRBD1 or TRBD2 (5 bases each). Trimming removed 1 base at V and 0 bases at J, with 14 bases between. The CDR3 runs 17 residues. CDR1 is SGHVS and CDR2 is FQNEAQ in the germline V gene.